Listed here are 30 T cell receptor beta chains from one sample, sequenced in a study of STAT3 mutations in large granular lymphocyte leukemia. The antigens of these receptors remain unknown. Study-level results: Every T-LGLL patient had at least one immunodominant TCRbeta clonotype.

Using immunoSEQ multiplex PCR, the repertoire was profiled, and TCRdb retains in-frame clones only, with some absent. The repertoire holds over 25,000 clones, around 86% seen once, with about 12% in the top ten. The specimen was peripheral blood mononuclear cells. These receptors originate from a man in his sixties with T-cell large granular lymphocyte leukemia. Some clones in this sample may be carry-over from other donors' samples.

CDR3 sequence (DNA): TGTGCCAGCAGCTCAAACAGCCTAGCCAAAAACATTCAGTACTTC. As protein: CASSSNSLAKNIQYF. The chain employs TRBV5-4 and TRBJ2-4; D unclear. Trimming removed 3 bases at V and 0 bases at J, with 10 bases between. Germline CDR1 and CDR2: SGHNT and YYREEE (reference sequence). The CDR3 loop spans 15 amino acids.

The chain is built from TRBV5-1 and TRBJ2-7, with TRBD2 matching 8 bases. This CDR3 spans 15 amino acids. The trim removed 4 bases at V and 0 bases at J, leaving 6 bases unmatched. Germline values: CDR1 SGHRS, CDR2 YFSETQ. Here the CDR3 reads CASSDTSGGSYEQYF. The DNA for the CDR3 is TGCGCCAGCAGCGATACTAGCGGAGGCTCCTACGAGCAGTACTTC.

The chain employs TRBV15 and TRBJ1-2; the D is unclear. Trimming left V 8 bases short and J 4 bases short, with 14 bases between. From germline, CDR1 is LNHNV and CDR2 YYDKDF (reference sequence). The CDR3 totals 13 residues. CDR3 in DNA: TGTGCCACCTCCGAGAGACAAGTCTATGGCTACACCTTC. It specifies CATSERQVYGYTF. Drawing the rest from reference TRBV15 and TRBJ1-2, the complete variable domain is DAMVIQNPRYQVTQFGKPVTLSCSQTLNHNVMYWYQQKSSQAPKLLFHYYDKDFNNEADTPDNFQSRRPNTSFCFLDIRSPGLGDTAMYLCATSERQVYGYTFGSGTRLTVV.

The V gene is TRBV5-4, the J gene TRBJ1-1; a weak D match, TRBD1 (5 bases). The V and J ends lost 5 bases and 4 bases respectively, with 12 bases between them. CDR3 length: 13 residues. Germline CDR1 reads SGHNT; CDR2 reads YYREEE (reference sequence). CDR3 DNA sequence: TGTGCCAGCAGGGGCGTGGGGGGCACTGAAGCTTTCTTT. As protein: CASRGVGGTEAFF.

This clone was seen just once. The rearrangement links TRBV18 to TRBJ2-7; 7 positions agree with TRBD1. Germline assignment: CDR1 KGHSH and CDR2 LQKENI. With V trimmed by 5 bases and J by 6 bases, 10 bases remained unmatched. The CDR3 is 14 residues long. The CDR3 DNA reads TGTGCCAGCTCATCACAGGGGACCATGGGCGAGCAGTACTTC. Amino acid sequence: CASSSQGTMGEQYF.

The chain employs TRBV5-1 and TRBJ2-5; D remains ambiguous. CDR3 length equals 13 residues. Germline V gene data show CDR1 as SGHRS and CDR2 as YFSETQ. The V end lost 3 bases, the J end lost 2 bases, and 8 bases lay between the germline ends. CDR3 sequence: CASSYGGQETQYF. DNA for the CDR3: TGCGCCAGCAGCTACGGCGGACAAGAGACCCAGTACTTC.

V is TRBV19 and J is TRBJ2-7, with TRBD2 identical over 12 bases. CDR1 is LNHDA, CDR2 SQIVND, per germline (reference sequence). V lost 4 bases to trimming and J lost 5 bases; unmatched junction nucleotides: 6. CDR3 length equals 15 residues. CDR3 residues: CASSTSSGRADEQYF. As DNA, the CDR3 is TGTGCCAGTAGTACCTCTAGCGGGAGGGCCGACGAGCAGTACTTC.

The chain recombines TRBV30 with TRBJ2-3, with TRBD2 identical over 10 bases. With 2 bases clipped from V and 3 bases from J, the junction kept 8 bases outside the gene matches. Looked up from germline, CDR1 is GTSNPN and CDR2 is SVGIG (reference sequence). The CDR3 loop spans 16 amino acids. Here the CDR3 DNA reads TGTGCCTGGAGTTTCCTAGCGGGAGTCTCGACAGATACGCAGTATTTT. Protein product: CAWSFLAGVSTDTQYF.

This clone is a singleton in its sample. CDR3 residues: CSVRETGANGELFF. CDR3 nucleotides: TGCAGCGTTAGGGAAACGGGAGCGAACGGGGAGCTGTTTTTT. The chain is built from TRBV29-1 and TRBJ2-2; tentatively, D is TRBD2 (6 bases). The CDR3 consists of 14 residues. Between the trimmed V and J ends, which lost 5 bases and 7 bases, there was a span of 17 bases. The germline V gene has CDR1 SQVTM and CDR2 ANQGSEA.

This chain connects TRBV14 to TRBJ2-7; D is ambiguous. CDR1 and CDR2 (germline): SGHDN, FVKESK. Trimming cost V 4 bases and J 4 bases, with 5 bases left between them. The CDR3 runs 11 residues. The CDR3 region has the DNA TGTGCCAGCAGCCTGGGGTACGAGCAGTACTTC. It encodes CASSLGYEQYF. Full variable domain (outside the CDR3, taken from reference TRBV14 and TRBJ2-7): EAGVTQFPSHSVIEKGQTVTLRCDPISGHDNLYWYRRVMGKEIKFLLHFVKESKQDESGMPNNRFLAERTGGTYSTLKVQPAELEDSGVYFCASSLGYEQYFGPGTRLTVT.

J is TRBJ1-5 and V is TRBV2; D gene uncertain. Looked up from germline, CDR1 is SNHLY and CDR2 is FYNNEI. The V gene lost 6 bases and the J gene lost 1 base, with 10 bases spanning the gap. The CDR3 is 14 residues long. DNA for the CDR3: TGTGCCAGCAGCTCTGGCCTAAGCAATCAGCCCCAGCATTTT. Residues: CASSSGLSNQPQHF.

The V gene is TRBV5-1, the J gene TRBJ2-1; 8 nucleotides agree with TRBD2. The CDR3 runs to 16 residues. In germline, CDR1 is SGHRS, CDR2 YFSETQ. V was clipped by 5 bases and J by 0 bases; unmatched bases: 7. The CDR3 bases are TGCGCCAGCAGTTCAACGGGAGGGAGCTCCTACAATGAGCAGTTCTTC. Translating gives CASSSTGGSSYNEQFF.

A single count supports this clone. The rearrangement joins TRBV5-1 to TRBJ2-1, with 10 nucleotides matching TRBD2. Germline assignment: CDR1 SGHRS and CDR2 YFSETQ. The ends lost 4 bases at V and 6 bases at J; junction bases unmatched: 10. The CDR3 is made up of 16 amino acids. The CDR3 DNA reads TGCGCCAGCAGCCCCAGGGCTAGCGGGAGTTCCAATGAGCAGTTCTTC. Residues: CASSPRASGSSNEQFF.

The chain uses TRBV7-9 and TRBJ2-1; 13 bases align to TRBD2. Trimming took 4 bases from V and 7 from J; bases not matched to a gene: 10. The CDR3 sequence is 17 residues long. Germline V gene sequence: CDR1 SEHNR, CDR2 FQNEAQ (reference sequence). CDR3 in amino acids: CASSSRRTSGRGNEQFF. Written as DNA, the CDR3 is TGTGCCAGCAGCTCCCGGAGGACTAGCGGGAGAGGGAATGAGCAGTTCTTC.

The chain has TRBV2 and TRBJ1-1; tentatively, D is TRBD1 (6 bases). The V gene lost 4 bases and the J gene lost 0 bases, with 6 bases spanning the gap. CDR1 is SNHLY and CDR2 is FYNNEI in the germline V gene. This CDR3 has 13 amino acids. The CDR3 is CASSAGVNTEAFF. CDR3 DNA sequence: TGTGCCAGCAGTGCAGGGGTGAACACTGAAGCTTTCTTT. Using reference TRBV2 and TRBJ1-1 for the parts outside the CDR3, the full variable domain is EPEVTQTPSHQVTQMGQEVILRCVPISNHLYFYWYRQILGQKVEFLVSFYNNEISEKSEIFDDQFSVERPDGSNFTLKIRSTKLEDSAMYFCASSAGVNTEAFFGQGTRLTVV.

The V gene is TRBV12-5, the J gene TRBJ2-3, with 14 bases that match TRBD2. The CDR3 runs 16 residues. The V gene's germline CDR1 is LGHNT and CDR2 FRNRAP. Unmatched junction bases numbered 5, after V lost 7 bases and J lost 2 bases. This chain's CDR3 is CASAPTSGRDTDTQYF. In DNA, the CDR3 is TGTGCTAGTGCCCCGACTAGCGGGAGGGACACAGATACGCAGTATTTT.

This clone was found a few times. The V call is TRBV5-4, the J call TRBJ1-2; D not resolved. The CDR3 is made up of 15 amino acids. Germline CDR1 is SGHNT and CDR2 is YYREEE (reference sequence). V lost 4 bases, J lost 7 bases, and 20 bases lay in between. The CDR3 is CASSPVGGPAGGYTF. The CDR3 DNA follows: TGTGCCAGCAGCCCGGTCGGCGGACCCGCGGGTGGCTACACCTTC.

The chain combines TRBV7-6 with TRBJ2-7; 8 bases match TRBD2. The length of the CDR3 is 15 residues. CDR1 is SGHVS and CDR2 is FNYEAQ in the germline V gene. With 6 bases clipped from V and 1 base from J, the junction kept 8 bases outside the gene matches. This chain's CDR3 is CASSPLAAGSYEQYF. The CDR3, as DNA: TGTGCCAGCAGTCCACTAGCGGCCGGATCCTACGAGCAGTACTTC.

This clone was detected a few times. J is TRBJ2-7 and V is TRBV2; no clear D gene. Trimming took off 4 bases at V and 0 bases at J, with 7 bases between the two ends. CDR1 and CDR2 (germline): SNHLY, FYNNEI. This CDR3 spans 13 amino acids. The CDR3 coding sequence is TGTGCCAGCAGTGGAGGAACCTCCTACGAGCAGTACTTC. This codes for CASSGGTSYEQYF.

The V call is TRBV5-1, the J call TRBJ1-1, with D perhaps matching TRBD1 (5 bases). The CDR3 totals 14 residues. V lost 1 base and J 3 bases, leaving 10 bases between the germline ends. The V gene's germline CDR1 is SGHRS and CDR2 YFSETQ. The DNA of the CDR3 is TGCGCCAGCAGCTTGACACCGGGGGACACTGAAGCTTTCTTT. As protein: CASSLTPGDTEAFF. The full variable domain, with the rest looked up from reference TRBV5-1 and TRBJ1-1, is KAGVTQTPRYLIKTRGQQVTLSCSPISGHRSVSWYQQTPGQGLQFLFEYFSETQRNKGNFPGRFSGRQFSNSRSEMNVSTLELGDSALYLCASSLTPGDTEAFFGQGTRLTVV.

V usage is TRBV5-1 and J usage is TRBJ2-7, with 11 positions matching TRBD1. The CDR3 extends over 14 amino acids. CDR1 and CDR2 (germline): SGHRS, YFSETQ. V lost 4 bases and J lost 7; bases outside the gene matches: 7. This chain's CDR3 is CASSAGDRGGEQYF. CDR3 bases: TGCGCCAGCAGCGCCGGGGACAGGGGGGGAGAGCAGTACTTC.

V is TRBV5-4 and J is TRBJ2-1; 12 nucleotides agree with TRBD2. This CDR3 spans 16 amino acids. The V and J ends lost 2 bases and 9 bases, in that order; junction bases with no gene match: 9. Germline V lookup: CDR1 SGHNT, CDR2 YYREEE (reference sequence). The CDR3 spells CASSLRLAGAGGEQFF. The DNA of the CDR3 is TGTGCCAGCAGCTTACGACTAGCGGGAGCCGGGGGTGAGCAGTTCTTC.

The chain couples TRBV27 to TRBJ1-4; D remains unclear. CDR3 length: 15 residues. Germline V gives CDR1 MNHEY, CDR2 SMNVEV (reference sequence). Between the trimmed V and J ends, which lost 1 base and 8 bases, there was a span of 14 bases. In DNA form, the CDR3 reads TGTGCCAGCAGTTTATATGGGAGTGAAGAAGAAAAACTGTTTTTT. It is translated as CASSLYGSEEEKLFF.

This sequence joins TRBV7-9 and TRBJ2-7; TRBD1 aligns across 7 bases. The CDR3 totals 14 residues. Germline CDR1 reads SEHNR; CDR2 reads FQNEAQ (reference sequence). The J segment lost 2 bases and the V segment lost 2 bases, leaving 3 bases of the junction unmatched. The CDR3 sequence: CASSLSTGAYEQYF. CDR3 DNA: TGTGCCAGCAGCTTAAGTACAGGGGCCTACGAGCAGTACTTC. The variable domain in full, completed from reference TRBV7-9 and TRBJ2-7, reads DTGVSQNPRHKITKRGQNVTFRCDPISEHNRLYWYRQTLGQGPEFLTYFQNEAQLEKSRLLSDRFSAERPKGSFSTLEIQRTEQGDSAMYLCASSLSTGAYEQYFGPGTRLTVT.

The CDR3 bases are TGTGCCAGCACCTCCACCGGGTTGCGCACAGATACGCAGTATTTT. Protein product: CASTSTGLRTDTQYF. The rearrangement joins TRBV28 to TRBJ2-3; D unresolved. The CDR3 extends over 15 amino acids. Germline V gene data show CDR1 as MDHEN and CDR2 as SYDVKM. V was shortened by 7 bases and J by 1 base, with 15 bases between the two germline ends. The variable domain in full, with the rest retrieved from reference TRBV28 and TRBJ2-3, is DVKVTQSSRYLVKRTGEKVFLECVQDMDHENMFWYRQDPGLGLRLIYFSYDVKMKEKGDIPEGYSVSREKKERFSLILESASTNQTSMYLCASTSTGLRTDTQYFGPGTRLTVL.

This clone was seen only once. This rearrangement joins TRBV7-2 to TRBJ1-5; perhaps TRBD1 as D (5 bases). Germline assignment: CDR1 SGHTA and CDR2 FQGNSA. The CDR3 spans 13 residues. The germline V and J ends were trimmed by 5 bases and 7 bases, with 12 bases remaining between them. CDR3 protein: CASSLTVRQPQHF. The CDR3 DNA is TGTGCCAGCAGCCTGACAGTACGACAGCCCCAGCATTTT. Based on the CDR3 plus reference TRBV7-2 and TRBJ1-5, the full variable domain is GAGVSQSPSNKVTEKGKDVELRCDPISGHTALYWYRQSLGQGLEFLIYFQGNSAPDKSGLPSDRFSAERTGGSVSTLTIQRTQQEDSAVYLCASSLTVRQPQHFGDGTRLSIL.

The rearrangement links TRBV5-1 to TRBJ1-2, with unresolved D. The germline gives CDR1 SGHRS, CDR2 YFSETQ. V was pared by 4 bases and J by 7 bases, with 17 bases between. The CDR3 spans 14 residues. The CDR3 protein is CASSMGLEVSGYTF. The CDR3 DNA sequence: TGCGCCAGCAGCATGGGGTTAGAGGTGTCTGGCTACACCTTC.

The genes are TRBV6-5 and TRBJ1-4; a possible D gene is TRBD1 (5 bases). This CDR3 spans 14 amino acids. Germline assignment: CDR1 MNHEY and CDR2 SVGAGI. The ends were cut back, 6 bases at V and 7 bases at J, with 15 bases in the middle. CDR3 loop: CASSRDPRGEKLFF. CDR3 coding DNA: TGTGCCAGCAGCCGGGACCCGCGGGGTGAAAAACTGTTTTTT.

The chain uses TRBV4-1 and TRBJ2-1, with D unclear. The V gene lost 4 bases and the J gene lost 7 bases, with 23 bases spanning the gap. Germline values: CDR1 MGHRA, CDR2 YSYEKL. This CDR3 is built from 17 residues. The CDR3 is CASSPLPPPFSRNEQFF. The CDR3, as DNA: TGCGCCAGCAGCCCCCTCCCTCCTCCTTTCTCTCGGAATGAGCAGTTCTTC.

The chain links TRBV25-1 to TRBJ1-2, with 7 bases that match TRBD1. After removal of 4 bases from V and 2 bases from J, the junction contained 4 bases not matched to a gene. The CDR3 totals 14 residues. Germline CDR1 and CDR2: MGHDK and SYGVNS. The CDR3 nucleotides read TGTGCCAGCAGTGGGCCGGGACAGAACTATGGCTACACCTTC. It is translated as CASSGPGQNYGYTF.